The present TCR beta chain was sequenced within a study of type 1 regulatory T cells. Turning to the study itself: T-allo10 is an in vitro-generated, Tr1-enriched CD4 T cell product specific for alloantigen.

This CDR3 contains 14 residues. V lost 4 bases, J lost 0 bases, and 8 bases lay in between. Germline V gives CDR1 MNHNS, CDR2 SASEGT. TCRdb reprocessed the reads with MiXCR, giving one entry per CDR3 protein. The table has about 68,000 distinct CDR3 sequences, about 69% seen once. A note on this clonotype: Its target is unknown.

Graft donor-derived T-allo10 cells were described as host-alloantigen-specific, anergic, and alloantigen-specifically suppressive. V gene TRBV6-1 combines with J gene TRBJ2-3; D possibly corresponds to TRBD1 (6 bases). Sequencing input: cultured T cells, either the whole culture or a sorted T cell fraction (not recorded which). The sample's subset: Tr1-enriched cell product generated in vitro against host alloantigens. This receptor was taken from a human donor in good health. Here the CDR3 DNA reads TGTGCCAGCAGTGGAGGGGGAAGCACAGATACGCAGTATTTT. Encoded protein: CASSGGGSTDTQYF.